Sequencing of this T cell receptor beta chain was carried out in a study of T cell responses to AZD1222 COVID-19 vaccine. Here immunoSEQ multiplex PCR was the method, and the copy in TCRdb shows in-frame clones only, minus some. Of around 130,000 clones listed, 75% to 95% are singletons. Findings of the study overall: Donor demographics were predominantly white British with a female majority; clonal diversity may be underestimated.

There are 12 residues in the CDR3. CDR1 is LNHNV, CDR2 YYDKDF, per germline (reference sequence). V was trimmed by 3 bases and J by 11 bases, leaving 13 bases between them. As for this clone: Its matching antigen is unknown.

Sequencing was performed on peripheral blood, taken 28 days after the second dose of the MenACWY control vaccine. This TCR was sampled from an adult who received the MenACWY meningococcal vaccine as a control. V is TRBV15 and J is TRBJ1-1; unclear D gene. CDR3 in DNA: TGTGCCACCAGCAGTGAGGCCCGTACGGCTTTCTTT. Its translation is CATSSEARTAFF.